This is a list of T cell receptor beta chains from one sample in a study of identical twins. MiXCR, run by TCRdb on the 5' RACE reads, gives a single entry per CDR3 protein. There are fewer than 500,000 distinct CDR3 sequences in the sample; around 24% occur only once, and 2.9% lies in the top ten. These same data were also listed under a study on T cells expressing NK-cell markers.

Material for sequencing was CD4+ T cells sorted from blood. The receptors were gathered from a woman younger than 35 in good health. Each CDR3 is given with its conserved first and last residue. The D gene is left open where the match is weak. Size is stated for part of the rows, as once, few or many counts, or as a class when the clone is expanded.

NA TRBJ2-1 NA TRBV5-6 CASSLPRAYNEQFF TGTGCCAGCAGCCTACCTCGGGCCTACAATGAGCAGTTCTTC
NA TRBJ2-6 few TRBV7-8 CASSLERTVLSGANVLTF TGTGCCAGCAGCTTAGAAAGGACAGTGCTCTCTGGGGCCAACGTCCTGACTTTC
TRBD2 TRBJ2-3 few TRBV3-1 CASSRASGDTQYF TGTGCCAGCAGCCGAGCTAGCGGAGATACGCAGTATTTT
NA TRBJ1-1 NA TRBV7-9 CASSLDQRREAFF TGTGCCAGCAGCTTAGATCAGCGGAGGGAAGCTTTCTTT
NA TRBJ2-7 NA TRBV12-5 CASGPTGPYEQYF TGTGCTAGTGGTCCGACAGGACCCTACGAGCAGTACTTC
TRBD1 TRBJ2-3 few TRBV12-3/TRBV12-4 CASSRTGSFDTQYF TGTGCCAGCAGTCGGACAGGGAGTTTTGATACGCAGTATTTT
TRBD2 TRBJ2-7 NA TRBV20-1 CSATPPSGNYEQYF TGCAGTGCTACACCCCCCAGCGGGAACTACGAGCAGTACTTC
TRBD2 TRBJ2-1 few TRBV5-1 CASSSGLVSGGYYNEQFF TGCGCCAGCAGCTCAGGACTCGTAAGCGGGGGATATTACAATGAGCAGTTCTTC
NA TRBJ1-2 NA TRBV4-3 CASSLGHQPGYYGYTF TGCGCCAGCAGCCTGGGACACCAACCCGGATATTATGGCTACACCTTC
TRBD2 TRBJ2-3 NA TRBV20-1 CSAPPSGNTDTQYF TGCAGTGCCCCGCCTAGCGGAAACACAGATACGCAGTATTTT
NA TRBJ1-1 NA TRBV29-1 CSASPPGSEAFF TGCAGCGCCTCTCCCCCGGGATCGGAAGCTTTCTTT
NA TRBJ1-1 few TRBV20-1 CSAATDRNTEAFF TGCAGTGCCGCCACGGATCGGAACACTGAAGCTTTCTTT
NA TRBJ2-7 few TRBV5-1 CASSFDNEQYF TGCGCCAGCAGCTTTGACAACGAGCAGTACTTC
NA TRBJ2-1 few TRBV5-1 CASSLETLGEQFF TGCGCCAGCAGCTTGGAGACGCTTGGTGAGCAGTTCTTC
NA TRBJ2-1 few TRBV3-1 CASSHRITGNHNEQFF TGTGCCAGCAGCCATAGAATCACAGGAAATCACAATGAGCAGTTCTTC
TRBD1 TRBJ2-2 few TRBV5-1 CASTPGTGTGELFF TGCGCCAGCACACCCGGGACAGGGACCGGGGAGCTGTTTTTT
NA TRBJ2-7 few TRBV3-1 CASSALSYEQYF TGTGCCAGCAGCGCCCTCTCCTACGAGCAGTACTTC
NA TRBJ1-1 NA TRBV5-6 CASSLGSGNTEAFF TGTGCCAGCAGCTTGGGGTCGGGGAACACTGAAGCTTTCTTT
NA TRBJ2-6 NA TRBV12-3/TRBV12-4 CASQFGGVGANVLTF TGTGCCAGCCAATTCGGTGGAGTGGGGGCCAACGTCCTGACTTTC
TRBD1 TRBJ2-7 few TRBV2 CASNRQRTGVDEQYF TGTGCCAGCAATCGCCAGAGGACAGGGGTGGACGAGCAGTACTTC
NA TRBJ1-1 NA TRBV18 CASSSAGPHTEAFF TGTGCCAGCTCCTCTGCCGGGCCCCACACTGAAGCTTTCTTT
TRBD1 TRBJ2-2 few TRBV6-5 CASSYSDRGDTGELFF TGTGCCAGCAGTTACTCGGACAGGGGGGACACCGGGGAGCTGTTTTTT
NA TRBJ1-2 few TRBV5-1 CASSLGLTEGGYTF TGCGCCAGCAGCTTGGGACTCACAGAGGGTGGCTACACCTTC
NA TRBJ2-7 NA TRBV5-5 CASSPVGDRSYEQYF TGTGCCAGCAGCCCCGTGGGTGATAGAAGCTACGAGCAGTACTTC
NA TRBJ2-7 few TRBV28 CASQAEPRYEQYF TGTGCCAGCCAAGCGGAACCTAGATACGAGCAGTACTTC
NA TRBJ2-7 many TRBV5-1 CASSTSGTRSYEQYF TGCGCCAGCAGTACCTCCGGGACCCGAAGCTACGAGCAGTACTTC
NA TRBJ1-1 NA TRBV10-2 CASRKNTEAFF TGCGCCAGCCGAAAGAACACTGAAGCTTTCTTT
TRBD2 TRBJ2-1 NA TRBV20-1 CCARRGTSGGHRGNEQFF TGCTGTGCTAGAAGGGGGACTAGCGGGGGTCACCGAGGGAATGAGCAGTTCTTC
TRBD2 TRBJ2-5 NA TRBV7-9 CASSLGPSGGQETQNF TGTGCCAGCAGCTTAGGCCCTAGCGGGGGGCAAGAGACCCAGAACTTC
TRBD2 TRBJ2-3 NA TRBV20-1 CSAQPGTSGRVADTQYF TGCAGTGCTCAACCAGGGACTAGCGGGAGAGTAGCAGATACGCAGTATTTT
NA TRBJ2-2 NA TRBV10-3 CAIREISNTGELFF TGTGCCATCAGAGAGATATCCAACACCGGGGAGCTGTTTTTT
NA TRBJ2-2 NA TRBV5-6 CASSFDRGPNTGELFF TGTGCCAGCAGCTTCGATCGGGGGCCTAACACCGGGGAGCTGTTTTTT
NA TRBJ2-3 few TRBV20-1 CSEGDPSTDTQYF TGCAGTGAAGGGGACCCTAGCACAGATACGCAGTATTTT
NA TRBJ2-1 NA TRBV20-1 CSASAYNEQFF TGCAGTGCTAGTGCCTACAATGAGCAGTTCTTC
NA TRBJ1-2 NA TRBV20-1 CSAITGTPHGYTF TGCAGTGCTATAACCGGGACGCCTCATGGCTACACCTTC
TRBD1 TRBJ2-3 few TRBV7-3 CASSPSGQGTDTQYF TGTGCCAGCAGCCCCTCGGGACAGGGGACAGATACGCAGTATTTT
TRBD2 TRBJ2-3 few TRBV29-1 CSATKRGGLGDTQYF TGCAGCGCAACCAAACGGGGGGGGCTGGGCGATACGCAGTATTTT
NA TRBJ2-1 few TRBV10-3 CAISARNEQFF TGTGCCATCAGTGCTCGCAATGAGCAGTTCTTC
NA TRBJ2-3 NA TRBV29-1 CSVEGYSTDTQYF TGCAGCGTTGAAGGGTATAGCACAGATACGCAGTATTTT
TRBD1 TRBJ2-3 few TRBV10-3 CAISEIGAGGRTDTQYF TGTGCCATCAGTGAAATCGGGGCAGGGGGCAGGACAGATACGCAGTATTTT
NA TRBJ1-1 NA TRBV12-3/TRBV12-4 CASSRNVGPAFSTEAFF TGTGCCAGCAGTCGAAATGTGGGACCGGCTTTTTCGACTGAAGCTTTCTTT
NA TRBJ1-1 NA TRBV5-4 CASSGRFGTGKNTEAFF TGTGCCAGCAGCGGGAGGTTTGGCACGGGCAAGAACACTGAAGCTTTCTTT
TRBD2 TRBJ2-7 many TRBV7-2 CASRSGLGFHEQYF TGTGCCAGCAGGTCGGGACTAGGTTTCCACGAGCAGTACTTC
NA TRBJ2-3 many TRBV20-1 CSARTVTDTQYF TGCAGTGCACGAACAGTCACAGATACGCAGTATTTT